This T cell receptor (beta chain) was obtained from a study of monozygotic twins with inflammatory bowel disease. Study-level findings and limits: Clonotype sharing was lower in IBD patients than healthy twins, most markedly with disease activity.

Per sample, reverse transcription was split into eight reactions. Following a re-call of the 5' RACE reads, TCRdb has one entry per CDR3 protein and lacks DNA. The repertoire table contains 350,000 to 550,000 distinct CDR3 sequences. With respect to this clonotype: What it recognizes is unknown.

The origin of this receptor is a human donor with ulcerative colitis or Crohn's disease, or a healthy co-twin of an affected twin (not recorded which). Material for sequencing was blood.

The CDR3 spells CASSPGPISGANVLTF. The chain employs TRBV4-1 and TRBJ2-6. CDR3 length: 16 amino acids. Per the germline V gene, CDR1 is MGHRA and CDR2 is YSYEKL.